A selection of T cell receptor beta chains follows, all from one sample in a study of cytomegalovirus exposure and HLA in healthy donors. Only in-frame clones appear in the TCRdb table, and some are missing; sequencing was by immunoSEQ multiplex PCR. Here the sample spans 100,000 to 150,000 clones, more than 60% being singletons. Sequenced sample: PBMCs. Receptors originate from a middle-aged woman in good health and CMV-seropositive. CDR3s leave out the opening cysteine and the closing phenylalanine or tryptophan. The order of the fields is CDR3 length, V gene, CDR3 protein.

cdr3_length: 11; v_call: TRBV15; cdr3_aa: ATSRDTWREAI
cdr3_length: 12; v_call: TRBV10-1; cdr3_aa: ASSPGTGSYGYT
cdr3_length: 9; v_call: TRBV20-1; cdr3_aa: SAGAGEKLF
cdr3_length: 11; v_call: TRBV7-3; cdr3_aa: ASSPYPRDEQF
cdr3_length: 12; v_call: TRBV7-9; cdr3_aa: ASSSGGQNTEAF
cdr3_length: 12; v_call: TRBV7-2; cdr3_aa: ASSRDSLNTEAF
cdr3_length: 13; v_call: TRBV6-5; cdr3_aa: ASSYSRAGRYEQY
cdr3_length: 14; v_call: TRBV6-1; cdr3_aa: ASSEEARISNQPQH
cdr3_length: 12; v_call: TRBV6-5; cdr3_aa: ASRAGLTVHEQY
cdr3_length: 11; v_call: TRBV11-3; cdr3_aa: ASSLEGSQPQH
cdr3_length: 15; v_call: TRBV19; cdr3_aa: ASSPFSGGSSYNEQF
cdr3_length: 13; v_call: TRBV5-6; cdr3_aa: ASSREQTSAYEQY
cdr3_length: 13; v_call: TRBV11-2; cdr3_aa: ASSPWTGKNTEAF
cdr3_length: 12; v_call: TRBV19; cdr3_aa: ASSRLEGKNEQF
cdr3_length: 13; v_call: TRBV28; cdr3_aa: ASSLSTGSHQPQH
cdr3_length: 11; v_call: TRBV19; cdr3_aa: ASSPGLNTEAF
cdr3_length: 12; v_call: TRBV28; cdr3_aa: ASSRDSSNQPQH
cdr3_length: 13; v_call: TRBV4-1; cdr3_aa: ATSREVGGNQPQH
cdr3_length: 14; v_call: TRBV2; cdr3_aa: ASSVRLAGRTDTQY
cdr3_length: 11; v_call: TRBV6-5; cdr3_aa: ASSYTPDEKLF
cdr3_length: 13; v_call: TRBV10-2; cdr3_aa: ASSELQGSPYGYT
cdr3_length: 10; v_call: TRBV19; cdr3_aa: ASRQGREKLF
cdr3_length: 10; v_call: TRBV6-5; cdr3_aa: ASLRGGTEAF
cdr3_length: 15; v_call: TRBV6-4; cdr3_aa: ASFRDRGPPGVNEQF
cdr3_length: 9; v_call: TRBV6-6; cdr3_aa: ASSLDREAF
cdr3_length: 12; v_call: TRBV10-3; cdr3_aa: AISWTGQNTEAF
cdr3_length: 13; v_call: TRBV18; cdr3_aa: ASSRGSGSNYEQY
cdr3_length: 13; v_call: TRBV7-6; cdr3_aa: ASSFSGSQGDTQY
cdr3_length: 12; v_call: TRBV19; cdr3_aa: ASRVAGAVQPQH
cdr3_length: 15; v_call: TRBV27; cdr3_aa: ASSLNGRDRAPYEQY
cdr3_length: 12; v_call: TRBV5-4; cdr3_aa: ASSPPPPGVEQY
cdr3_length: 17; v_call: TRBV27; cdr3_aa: ASSLSPGPGLAGTDTQY
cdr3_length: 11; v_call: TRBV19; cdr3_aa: ASSGTGYYGYT
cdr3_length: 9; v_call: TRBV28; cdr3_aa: ACGGAGELF
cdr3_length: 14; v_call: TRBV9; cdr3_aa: ASSVAGLAANNEQF
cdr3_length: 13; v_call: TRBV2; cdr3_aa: ASSPPPVSGNTIY
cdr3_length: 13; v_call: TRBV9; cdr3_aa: ASSPGNSAYNEQF